The T cell receptor (beta chain) described here comes from a study of cytomegalovirus exposure and HLA in healthy donors. General study results and limits: In an earlier analysis, most TCR beta V segments were productive about 87% or about 30% of the time.

The PCR made use of 60 Vbeta and 13 Jbeta primers. Some clones are missing from TCRdb's copy, which holds only in-frame ones; the method was immunoSEQ multiplex PCR. The table has 100,000 to 140,000 clones, approximately 76% seen once. The trim removed 4 bases at V and 7 bases at J, leaving 8 bases unmatched. There are 15 residues in the CDR3. In the case of this clone: Its antigen remains unidentified.

The sequencing input was PBMCs. The clonotype comes from a young man in good health and CMV-seronegative. The chain combines TRBV5-3 with TRBJ2-7, with TRBD2 identical over 13 bases. TRBV5-3 is reported as an ORF; its role is uncertain. The CDR3 DNA sequence: TGTGCCAGAAGCCGACTAGCGGGGGGACCCCGTGAGCAGTACTTC. Translation: CARSRLAGGPREQYF.